Listed below are T cell receptor beta chains from one sample, sequenced in a study of blood T cell repertoires in COVID-19. Generated by immunoSEQ multiplex PCR, the TCRdb table keeps only in-frame clones and is missing some. The table has around 250,000 clones, approximately 85% seen once. The sequencing input was PBMCs or T cells enriched from blood (not recorded which). These receptors came from a woman in her forties or fifties who had recovered from COVID-19. CDR3s include the opening cysteine and the closing phenylalanine or tryptophan. A D gene is named only where the DNA matches it firmly.

v_gene,d_gene,len,CDR3aa
TRBV18,TRBD2,18,CASSLFSGSPSSYNEQFF
TRBV29-1,TRBD1,14,CSVELQDRGREQYF
TRBV7-2,TRBD1,15,CASSFRTGYNSPLHF
TRBV2,TRBD1,16,CASSETGTGGIYGYTF
TRBV18,-,14,CASSPRQDNYGYTF
TRBV20-1,TRBD1,13,CSASTGGTYEQYF
TRBV19,TRBD1,14,CASSTQGAGETQYF
TRBV30,TRBD2,19,CAWTGGTSGTYSSYNEQFF
TRBV12-3/TRBV12-4,-,13,CASSTGGGTEAFF
TRBV7-3,-,16,CASSLTLAGTQNIQYF
TRBV3-1/TRBV3-2,-,13,CASSQEGGFGYTF
TRBV2,TRBD1,14,CASSEVGRGQGYTF
TRBV5-8,-,17,CASSLANQWTANYGYTF
TRBV18,TRBD2,14,CASSPGAGGDTQYF
TRBV30,TRBD1,16,CAWSSGTGGWTDTQYF
TRBV27,-,15,CASSWGRVGDSPLHF
TRBV2,-,15,CASSDQGYSGNTIYF
TRBV27,-,15,CASCRLGSSYNEQFF
TRBV5-4,-,15,CASSLDRLGGYGYTF
TRBV5-1,-,14,CASSLVPGNNEQFF
TRBV5-4,TRBD1,16,CASSLGMGLTGAGYTF
TRBV9,-,14,CASSVDRDRQPQHF
TRBV9,-,14,CASSTRGLEETQYF
TRBV2,TRBD1,14,CASRNGQVWEKLFF
TRBV4-1,TRBD1,14,CASSQLTGLGGYTF
TRBV2,TRBD2,15,CASRRAGLAGNEQFF
TRBV11-3,-,16,CASSLGGGTSTDTQYF
TRBV7-2,TRBD2,12,CASSLGLAGVYF
TRBV7-9,-,13,CASSLGATSEQFF
TRBV7-3,-,15,CASSLIPGAGTEAFF
TRBV25-1,TRBD2,13,CASRTSFYNEQFF
TRBV4-1,TRBD1,17,CASSQIPGQGTGNTIYF
TRBV10-1,-,12,CASSDSRFEQFF
TRBV3-1/TRBV3-2,-,16,CASSHHRAGYSTEAFF
TRBV28,TRBD2,15,CASDLAGGGRETQYF
TRBV18,TRBD1,14,CASSPQRGQTEAFF
TRBV19,TRBD1,14,CASCRDRDYNEQFF
TRBV15,-,15,CATSTPKEGRTLNTF
TRBV7-6,TRBD1,17,CASSSRQGIPSKNIQYF
TRBV5-4,TRBD1,13,CASSLTGDTEAFF
TRBV28,TRBD1,13,CASSWTGDSPLHF
TRBV5-1,-,17,CASSLGLGQIFTGELFF
TRBV27,TRBD1,16,CATRIIAGTGSSPLHF
TRBV12-3/TRBV12-4,-,13,CASSPTVNTEAFF
TRBV28,TRBD1,14,CASSHQPRRDRAYF
TRBV28,TRBD1,14,CASKETGGYTEAFF
TRBV19,-,16,CASRQPGQMGTGELFF
TRBV5-1,-,15,CASSLEGRAVEGAFF
TRBV2,-,12,CASRTGADTQYF
TRBV2,TRBD1,14,CASRRTGGDEKLFF
TRBV3-1/TRBV3-2,TRBD2,16,CASSHQAGGSADTQYF
TRBV30,TRBD1,14,CAWSVGRGLGKLFF